The 20 T cell receptor beta chains given below trace back to one sample, sequenced in a study of beta chain features in type 1 diabetes. Investigators reverse transcribed all isolated RNA, so they sequenced expressed TCRB transcripts. Only in-frame clones appear in the TCRdb table, and some are missing; sequencing was by immunoSEQ multiplex PCR. The data show approximately 340,000 clones, with less than 15% seen just once and about 0.018% held by the top ten. Sequencing was done on a sample of naive CD4+ T cells from blood. The origin of the receptors is a woman aged 18-29 years in good health.

The chain joins TRBV7-6 to TRBJ2-2; D gene unclear. Trimming stripped 3 bases from V and 2 bases from J, with 10 bases between. The CDR3 has 15 amino acids. Germline V gene sequence: CDR1 SGHVS, CDR2 FNYEAQ. The CDR3 loop is CASSFTGVNTGELFF. The CDR3 DNA reads as TGTGCCAGCAGCTTTACTGGAGTTAACACCGGGGAGCTGTTTTTT.

This clone has just a few counts. The chain uses TRBV28 and TRBJ2-2; D gene uncertain. V dropped 6 bases and J dropped 1 base, with 12 bases sitting between them. CDR3 length: 15 residues. The germline V gene has CDR1 MDHEN and CDR2 SYDVKM. The CDR3 DNA is TGTGCCAGCAGCTACCCCGCGAAGAACACCGGGGAGCTGTTTTTT. This codes for CASSYPAKNTGELFF.

The genes are TRBV28 and TRBJ2-3; maybe TRBD1 (6 bases). CDR3 length: 14 residues. V was pared by 4 bases and J by 2 bases, with 10 bases between. Germline V lookup: CDR1 MDHEN, CDR2 SYDVKM. CDR3 bases: TGTGCCAGCAGTTGGGACATCAACACAGATACGCAGTATTTT. Encoded protein: CASSWDINTDTQYF.

This clone was seen a few times. This chain connects TRBV11-2 to TRBJ2-1; 9 positions agree with TRBD2. Germline CDR1 is SGHAT and CDR2 is FQNNGV. The J segment lost 6 bases and the V segment lost 5 bases, leaving 11 bases of the junction unmatched. The CDR3 consists of 16 residues. CDR3 DNA: TGTGCCAGCAGCCTTGGACTAGCGAGCACCTTCAATGAGCAGTTCTTC. Protein: CASSLGLASTFNEQFF.

The chain carries TRBV7-2 and TRBJ2-5, with TRBD1 matching 7 bases. The CDR3 runs to 13 residues. The germline V gene has CDR1 SGHTA and CDR2 FQGNSA. J was trimmed by 5 bases and V by 6 bases; bases with no gene match: 6. The CDR3: CASSRQTGETQYF. Here the CDR3 DNA reads TGTGCCAGCAGTAGACAGACAGGGGAGACCCAGTACTTC.

V usage is TRBV28 and J usage is TRBJ2-3; 7 positions agree with TRBD2. Looked up from germline, CDR1 is MDHEN and CDR2 is SYDVKM. This CDR3 has 13 amino acids. V gave up 10 bases and J gave up 0 bases; unmatched junction bases: 4. The CDR3 reads CAIRLASTDTQYF. CDR3 coding DNA: TGTGCCATCAGACTAGCTAGCACAGATACGCAGTATTTT.

The table lists this clone with a few counts. The chain recombines TRBV4-1 with TRBJ2-7; the match to TRBD1 covers 8 bases. The V gene end was trimmed by 3 bases and the J gene end by 2 bases; junction bases not matched to a gene: 6. There are 15 residues in the CDR3. Germline assignment: CDR1 MGHRA and CDR2 YSYEKL. This CDR3 is CASSQEPGQAYEQYF. The CDR3 DNA sequence: TGCGCCAGCAGCCAGGAACCGGGACAGGCCTACGAGCAGTACTTC.

The chain combines TRBV25-1 with TRBJ2-1; 13 bases match TRBD2. Germline V gene sequence: CDR1 MGHDK, CDR2 SYGVNS. The V and J ends lost 1 base and 6 bases, in that order; junction bases with no gene match: 6. This CDR3 comprises 17 residues. CDR3 coding DNA: TGTGCCAGCAGTGAATCCCTTGGACTAGCGGGGGTCAATGAGCAGTTCTTC. This codes for CASSESLGLAGVNEQFF. The full variable domain, its missing parts supplied by reference TRBV25-1 and TRBJ2-1, is EADIYQTPRYLVIGTGKKITLECSQTMGHDKMYWYQQDPGMELHLIHYSYGVNSTEKGDLSSESTVSRIRTEHFPLTLESARPSHTSQYLCASSESLGLAGVNEQFFGPGTRLTVL.

This clone was detected only a few times. The J gene is TRBJ2-3, the V gene TRBV6-5; no clear D gene. Germline CDR1 MNHEY, CDR2 SVGAGI. The V end lost 2 bases, the J end lost 2 bases, and 11 bases lay between the germline ends. CDR3 size: 15 residues. CDR3 coding DNA: TGTGCCAGCAGTTACAAGGCGCGGAACACAGATACGCAGTATTTT. This encodes CASSYKARNTDTQYF.

This chain connects TRBV15 to TRBJ2-6, with 10 nucleotides matching TRBD1. The germline gives CDR1 LNHNV, CDR2 YYDKDF (reference sequence). V was pared by 0 bases and J by 0 bases, with 2 bases of the junction left unmatched. The CDR3 spans 18 residues. The CDR3 DNA follows: TGTGCCACCAGCAGAGAAAGGACAGGGGGCTCTGGGGCCAACGTCCTGACTTTC. Translated, it gives CATSRERTGGSGANVLTF.

The chain links TRBV5-1 to TRBJ1-2, with a possible D match to TRBD1 (6 bases). Per germline, CDR1 SGHRS and CDR2 YFSETQ. V shed 3 bases and J shed 4 bases, with 13 bases lying between them. CDR3 size: 14 residues. The CDR3 DNA follows: TGCGCCAGCAGCTCAGGGACAAGATTCTATGGCTACACCTTC. This translates into CASSSGTRFYGYTF.

Only a few counts were recorded for this clone. This chain connects TRBV7-2 to TRBJ2-1, with D maybe TRBD2 (6 bases). From germline, CDR1 is SGHTA and CDR2 FQGNSA. Trimming removed 5 bases at V and 6 bases at J, with 17 bases between. There are 15 residues in the CDR3. The CDR3 loop is CASSPLGVGGNEQFF. DNA for the CDR3: TGTGCCAGCAGCCCGCTGGGAGTCGGGGGCAATGAGCAGTTCTTC. Filled out from reference TRBV7-2 and TRBJ2-1, the complete variable domain reads GAGVSQSPSNKVTEKGKDVELRCDPISGHTALYWYRQSLGQGLEFLIYFQGNSAPDKSGLPSDRFSAERTGGSVSTLTIQRTQQEDSAVYLCASSPLGVGGNEQFFGPGTRLTVL.

This clone was seen only a few times. This chain connects TRBV7-2 to TRBJ1-1; the D gene is possibly TRBD1 (5 bases). The CDR3 has 13 amino acids. Germline lookup yields CDR1 SGHTA and CDR2 FQGNSA. V was cut by 0 bases and J by 11 bases, with 13 bases left in between. CDR3 in DNA: TGTGCCAGCAGCTTAGCGCTATCCAGGGTGGCTTTCTTT. Its translation: CASSLALSRVAFF.

The CDR3 bases are TGCGCCAGCAGCCCATCCAGGGGGCTCGAGGAGTACGAGCAGTACTTC. Its protein product is CASSPSRGLEEYEQYF. J is TRBJ2-7 and V is TRBV23-1, with 8 positions matching TRBD1. TRBV23-1 is assigned to the ORF class and has an uncertain function. This CDR3 region has 16 residues. Trimming removed 6 bases from V and 4 bases from J; junction bases left unmatched: 14.

This clone was seen a few times. The chain has TRBV7-9 and TRBJ2-7, with 7 bases matching TRBD2. V was pared by 7 bases and J by 1 base, with 10 bases of the junction left unmatched. The length of the CDR3 is 15 residues. CDR1 SEHNR and CDR2 FQNEAQ come from the germline V gene (reference sequence). CDR3 region: CASIKVASGSYEQYF. In DNA, the CDR3 is TGTGCCAGCATAAAAGTGGCTAGCGGTTCCTACGAGCAGTACTTC.

The table lists this clone with a few counts. V and J are TRBV18 and TRBJ1-1; the D gene is possibly TRBD1 (5 bases). The CDR3 runs to 13 residues. Per germline, CDR1 KGHSH and CDR2 LQKENI. Trimming shortened V by 4 bases and J by 1 base, and 7 bases separated the two germline ends. The CDR3 protein is CASSQQENTEAFF. The CDR3 coding sequence is TGTGCCAGCTCACAACAGGAGAACACTGAAGCTTTCTTT.

This chain connects TRBV2 to TRBJ1-5; no clear D. The germline V and J ends were trimmed by 2 bases and 0 bases, with 5 bases remaining between them. CDR1 and CDR2 from the germline V gene are SNHLY and FYNNEI. CDR3 size: 14 residues. CDR3 in amino acids: CASSEFISNQPQHF. The CDR3 nucleotides read TGTGCCAGCAGTGAATTCATTAGCAATCAGCCCCAGCATTTT. The complete variable domain, with remaining parts taken from reference TRBV2 and TRBJ1-5, reads EPEVTQTPSHQVTQMGQEVILRCVPISNHLYFYWYRQILGQKVEFLVSFYNNEISEKSEIFDDQFSVERPDGSNFTLKIRSTKLEDSAMYFCASSEFISNQPQHFGDGTRLSIL.

The rearrangement links TRBV2 to TRBJ2-1; D is unresolved. CDR3 size: 17 residues. V was clipped by 4 bases and J by 4 bases, with 20 bases between them. Germline values: CDR1 SNHLY, CDR2 FYNNEI. The CDR3 loop is CASSGSAVLSSYNEQFF. Written as DNA, the CDR3 is TGTGCCAGCAGTGGTTCGGCGGTACTGTCTTCTTACAATGAGCAGTTCTTC.

The chain combines TRBV4-2 with TRBJ2-7, with 7 nucleotides matching TRBD2. The germline CDR1 and CDR2 sequences are LGHNA and YNFKEQ. The V segment lost 4 bases and the J segment 6 bases; nucleotides outside the gene matches: 18. The CDR3 totals 17 residues. CDR3: CASSLGEGRGSQSEQYF. CDR3 coding DNA: TGTGCCAGCAGCCTCGGTGAGGGGCGGGGGAGCCAGTCCGAGCAGTACTTC.

This clone has only a few counts. The rearrangement links TRBV27 to TRBJ1-1, with TRBD1 as a possible D gene (5 bases). The V and J ends lost 5 bases and 1 base respectively, with 14 bases between them. This CDR3 has 15 amino acids. The germline V gene has CDR1 MNHEY and CDR2 SMNVEV (reference sequence). CDR3 sequence: CASSPRDSKNTEAFF. The CDR3 nucleotides read TGTGCCAGCAGTCCTCGGGACTCCAAGAACACTGAAGCTTTCTTT.